This T cell receptor (beta chain) was profiled in a study of cytomegalovirus exposure and HLA in healthy donors (dated by TCRdb to about 2017). Background on the whole study: According to a later analysis, the 120 or so validation repertoires were produced on the same platform as the 666 repertoires of the first cohort. The study was designed to test whether signatures of past pathogen exposure could be identified by cataloging public T cell receptors. In addition to the first cohort of 500 to 850 subjects, a separate validation cohort of approximately 110 different subjects was used. The study combined high-throughput TCR immunosequencing, statistical association of individual TCRs with disease status, and machine learning to predict cytomegalovirus infection status. Results the study describes overall, beyond this receptor: Three of the identified cytomegalovirus-associated TCR beta chains were confirmed in vitro to be specific for cytomegalovirus antigens. Cytomegalovirus status was reported to be diagnosed by the classifier with high specificity and sensitivity in both the original and validation cohorts. Of the cluster scores, roughly 93% were above 0 in a later analysis, which found that TCRs clustered in the first cohort also tended to co-occur in the 110 or so validation repertoires. The authors suggested that the approach could potentially be extended to other disease states and immunological phenotypes. A total of around 150 TCR beta chains were listed by the study as associated with cytomegalovirus. All 120 or so repertoires were used to score co-occurrence in the validation cohort in a later analysis, because that analysis had no HLA typing for the cohort. While some public TCRs were present in many individuals, most TCR sequences turned up only very rarely across donors.

Library creation used the immunoSEQ multiplex PCR assay. The authors' pipeline ran thus. A statistical classification framework was built for diagnosing cytomegalovirus status from the catalog of TCR beta chain sequences. The immuneACCESS repertoire file appears here via TCRdb, limited to in-frame rearrangements. These files lack a portion of the clones; in checked studies, under half of the deficit traces to unresolved V genes, and the cause of the others is not known. V and J calls and clone size follow that table, whereas D and trimming were derived from the DNA. The sample data list under 250,000 clones, and around nine tenths of these were observed just once. Of the sample, around 1.1% falls within the top ten clones. Separate from the roughly 630-subject first cohort, the validation cohort of more than 90 subjects was the group to which the donors belonged. Regarding this clone: Its antigen is currently not known. No base qualities exist here, and no much larger clone lies one base off it.

CDR1 SEHNR and CDR2 FQNEAQ were looked up in the germline V gene (reference sequence). From the cysteine through the phenylalanine, the CDR3 covers 16 amino acids. CDR3 DNA is the only sequence kept; it has 48 bases, read in frame from the first base. V loses 0 bases of germline sequence and J loses 3 bases, and the interval between the two ends is 15 bases. The sample comprised PBMCs. This TCR was sampled from a woman between 18 and 29 years old in good health and CMV-seronegative. This chain is built from TRBV7-9 and TRBJ2-7; the D region possibly corresponds to TRBD1 (6 bases align). The CDR3 in this case is CASSLALTGADYEQYF. At the DNA level, the sequence is TGTGCCAGCAGCTTAGCCCTGACAGGTGCAGACTACGAGCAGTACTTC.